The 16 T cell receptor beta chains listed next were all sequenced from one sample in a study of cytomegalovirus exposure and HLA in healthy donors. Use of 60 Vbeta and 13 Jbeta primers characterized the PCR. Repertoires were generated with immunoSEQ multiplex PCR, while TCRdb's copy carries only in-frame clones and drops some. Of roughly 200,000 clones in the sample, under 9.5% were seen once. The sequenced sample was PBMCs. These receptors were taken from a woman aged 25 to 45 in good health and CMV-seropositive.

Comments on this clone: Germline is not matched at one junction end, which may reflect a read error. This chain uses TRBV5-6 with TRBJ2-3; 7 nucleotides match TRBD2. CDR3 length: 15 residues. Germline values: CDR1 SGHDT, CDR2 YYEEEE. CDR3 loop: CASSLYHETSPGGAF. The DNA for the CDR3 is TGTGCCAGCAGCTTGTACCACGAGACTAGCCCCGGGGGAGCTTTT.

V and J are TRBV30 and TRBJ2-1; TRBD2 might be the D (5 bases). Germline V gives CDR1 GTSNPN, CDR2 SVGIG (reference sequence). V was clipped by 1 base and J by 6 bases, with 19 bases between them. This CDR3 is 16 amino acids long. Here the CDR3 reads CAWSARGFGGLNEQFF. CDR3 nucleotides: TGTGCCTGGAGTGCAAGAGGGTTCGGCGGACTCAATGAGCAGTTCTTC. Filled out from reference TRBV30 and TRBJ2-1, the complete variable domain reads SQTIHQWPATLVQPVGSPLSLECTVEGTSNPNLYWYRQAAGRGLQLLFYSVGIGQISSEVPQNLSASRPQDRQFILSSKKLLLSDSGFYLCAWSARGFGGLNEQFFGPGTRLTVL.

The chain links TRBV7-8 to TRBJ1-2; D perhaps matches TRBD1 (6 bases). Trimming pared 1 base from V and 4 bases from J, leaving 13 bases between. Germline-derived CDR1 and CDR2 are SGHVS and FQNEAQ. The CDR3 totals 15 residues. The CDR3 reads CASSLGRQVSYGYTF. DNA for the CDR3: TGTGCCAGCAGCTTAGGGAGACAGGTGTCCTATGGCTACACCTTC.

This clone was counted a few times. The gene calls are TRBV5-6 and TRBJ2-7, with a weak D call TRBD1 (5 bases). The germline V and J ends were trimmed by 4 bases and 7 bases, with 12 bases remaining between them. The V gene's germline CDR1 is SGHDT and CDR2 YYEEEE. The CDR3 contains 12 residues. As DNA, the CDR3 is TGTGCCAGCAGCGTACAGGTCTTAGAGCAGTACTTC. It codes for CASSVQVLEQYF.

Only a few counts were recorded for this clone. This chain joins TRBV30 and TRBJ2-2; D is ambiguous. The CDR3 sequence is 14 residues long. The V gene lost 2 bases and the J gene lost 0 bases, with 7 bases spanning the gap. The germline gives CDR1 GTSNPN, CDR2 SVGIG (reference sequence). The CDR3 DNA follows: TGTGCCTGGAGTCGGGTTTCGAACACCGGGGAGCTGTTTTTT. Translated, it gives CAWSRVSNTGELFF.

Remarks on this clone: Other nucleotide sequences from this sample produce the same CDR3. V gene TRBV7-8 combines with J gene TRBJ2-1; D possibly corresponds to TRBD2 (6 bases). Trimming took 1 base from V and 4 from J, leaving 14 bases between them. This CDR3 region has 16 residues. Germline CDR1 SGHVS, CDR2 FQNEAQ. The CDR3 coding sequence is TGTGCCAGCAGCTTAGTTGGCGGGATAGGGTACAATGAGCAGTTCTTC. Amino acids: CASSLVGGIGYNEQFF. The whole variable domain, filled in from reference TRBV7-8 and TRBJ2-1, reads GAGVSQSPRYKVAKRGQDVALRCDPISGHVSLFWYQQALGQGPEFLTYFQNEAQLDKSGLPSDRFFAERPEGSVSTLKIQRTQQEDSAVYLCASSLVGGIGYNEQFFGPGTRLTVL.

The chain couples TRBV7-2 to TRBJ2-5, with 8 bases fitting TRBD1. In germline, CDR1 is SGHTA, CDR2 FQGNSA. After removal of 5 bases from V and 4 bases from J, the junction contained 9 bases not matched to a gene. The CDR3 covers 15 residues. CDR3 sequence reads: CASSEEAGGPETQYF. DNA of the CDR3: TGTGCCAGCAGCGAAGAGGCAGGGGGCCCAGAGACCCAGTACTTC.

The rearrangement uses TRBV5-4 and TRBJ2-7; D call uncertain. Germline CDR1 and CDR2: SGHNT and YYREEE (reference sequence). The germline V and J ends were trimmed by 0 bases and 1 base, with 14 bases remaining between them. The CDR3 sequence is 16 residues long. The CDR3 protein is CASSLGGSGTSYEQYF. DNA of the CDR3: TGTGCCAGCAGCTTGGGTGGGTCAGGTACTTCCTACGAGCAGTACTTC.

The chain combines TRBV6-4 with TRBJ2-1; D not certain. Trimming stripped 4 bases from V and 0 bases from J, with 7 bases between. Germline lookup yields CDR1 MRHNA and CDR2 SNTAGT. CDR3 length: 14 residues. As DNA, the CDR3 is TGTGCCAGCAGTGTCTGGAGCTCCTACAATGAGCAGTTCTTC. Translated: CASSVWSSYNEQFF.

The chain is built from TRBV6-5 and TRBJ2-3; 9 bases align to TRBD1. This CDR3 spans 15 amino acids. Germline-derived CDR1 and CDR2 are MNHEY and SVGAGI. V gave up 6 bases and J gave up 2 bases; unmatched junction bases: 6. The chain's CDR3 is CASSQGQGDTDTQYF. CDR3 nucleotide sequence: TGTGCCAGCAGCCAGGGACAGGGTGACACAGATACGCAGTATTTT.

This clone was observed a handful of times. The chain has TRBV30 and TRBJ2-3, with D hard to call. There are 14 residues in the CDR3. Germline V gene data show CDR1 as GTSNPN and CDR2 as SVGIG (reference sequence). V was clipped by 2 bases and J by 4 bases, with 13 bases between them. CDR3 coding DNA: TGTGCCTGGAGTATCGGGTCCTCCGCAGATACGCAGTATTTT. Translating gives CAWSIGSSADTQYF.

This chain uses TRBV2 with TRBJ2-2; weak D call: TRBD2 (6 bases). Trimming cost V 7 bases and J 6 bases, with 15 bases left between them. The CDR3 length is 14 residues. From germline, CDR1 is SNHLY and CDR2 FYNNEI. CDR3 nucleotide sequence: TGTGCCAGCAAATGGGCTAGCGATGCCGGGGAGCTGTTTTTT. It encodes CASKWASDAGELFF.

This clone occurred a few times. V usage is TRBV10-3 and J usage is TRBJ2-1; 9 nucleotides match TRBD2. Germline V gene data show CDR1 as ENHRY and CDR2 as SYGVKD. The junction had 9 bases not matched to a gene; V was cut back by 3 bases and J by 0 bases. This CDR3 contains 18 residues. The CDR3 region has the DNA TGTGCCATCAGTGACGGCGGGAGGGCCGAAAGCTCCTACAATGAGCAGTTCTTC. It is translated as CAISDGGRAESSYNEQFF.

J is TRBJ2-7 and V is TRBV19, with TRBD1 identical over 11 bases. The CDR3 length is 15 residues. Germline CDR1 is LNHDA and CDR2 is SQIVND (reference sequence). The J segment lost 1 base and the V segment lost 6 bases, leaving 5 bases of the junction unmatched. CDR3 sequence: CASSPGTGGSYEQYF. The CDR3, as DNA: TGTGCCAGTAGCCCCGGGACAGGGGGTTCCTACGAGCAGTACTTC.

This clone turned up a few times. A junction end diverges from the germline sequence, so it may reflect a read error. V gene TRBV5-1 combines with J gene TRBJ1-1, with 10 bases aligning to TRBD1. The CDR3 has 16 residues. Germline V gives CDR1 SGHRS, CDR2 YFSETQ. The CDR3 bases are TGCGCCAGCAGTCTCACCCGACGGGACAGGGGACCCCCTTCTTCGTTT. Protein sequence: CASSLTRRDRGPPSSF.

This clone was observed a few times. The chain uses TRBV12-5 and TRBJ1-1; 7 nucleotides align to TRBD1. With V trimmed by 7 bases and J by 0 bases, 5 bases remained unmatched. Germline CDR1 LGHNT, CDR2 FRNRAP. This CDR3 comprises 14 residues. The CDR3 is CASDQTGLNTEAFF. Here the CDR3 DNA reads TGTGCTAGTGACCAGACAGGGTTGAACACTGAAGCTTTCTTT.